This TCR beta chain originates from a study of T cell responses to AZD1222 COVID-19 vaccine. Whole-study results and caveats: Unmutated variant regions are reportedly the target of nearly half of TCRs that are spike-specific.

Regarding this clone: Its antigen is unidentified.

CDR1 MNHEY and CDR2 SMNVEV come from the germline V gene (reference sequence). This CDR3 comprises 12 residues. V was pared by 7 bases and J by 4 bases, with 9 bases between. Some clones are missing from TCRdb's copy, which holds only in-frame ones; the method was immunoSEQ multiplex PCR. Altogether tens of thousands of clones are present, 87% being singletons, with the ten largest covering approximately 10%. This clonotype originated in an adult who received the AZD1222 COVID-19 vaccine. The material sequenced was peripheral blood, taken 28 days after the second AZD1222 dose. The chain uses TRBV27 and TRBJ2-3, with D possibly matching TRBD1 (5 bases). The CDR3 here is CASISRADTQYF. Written as DNA, the CDR3 is TGTGCCAGCATCTCCAGGGCAGATACGCAGTATTTT.